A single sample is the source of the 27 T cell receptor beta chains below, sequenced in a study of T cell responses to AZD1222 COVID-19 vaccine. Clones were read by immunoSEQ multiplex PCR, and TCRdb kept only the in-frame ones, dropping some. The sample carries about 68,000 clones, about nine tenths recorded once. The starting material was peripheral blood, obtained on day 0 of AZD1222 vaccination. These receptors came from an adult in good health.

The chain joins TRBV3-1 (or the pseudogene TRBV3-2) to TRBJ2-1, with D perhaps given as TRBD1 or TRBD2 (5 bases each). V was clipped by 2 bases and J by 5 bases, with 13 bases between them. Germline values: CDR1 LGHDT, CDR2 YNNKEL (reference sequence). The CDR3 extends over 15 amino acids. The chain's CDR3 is CASSQQFGTHNEQFF. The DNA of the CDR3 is TGTGCCAGCAGCCAACAGTTCGGGACCCACAATGAGCAGTTCTTC.

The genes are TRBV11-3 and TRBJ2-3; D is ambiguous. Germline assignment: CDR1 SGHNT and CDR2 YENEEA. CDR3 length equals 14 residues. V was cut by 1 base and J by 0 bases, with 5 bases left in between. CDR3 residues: CASSLVSSTDTQYF. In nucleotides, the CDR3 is TGTGCCAGCAGCTTAGTTAGTAGCACAGATACGCAGTATTTT.

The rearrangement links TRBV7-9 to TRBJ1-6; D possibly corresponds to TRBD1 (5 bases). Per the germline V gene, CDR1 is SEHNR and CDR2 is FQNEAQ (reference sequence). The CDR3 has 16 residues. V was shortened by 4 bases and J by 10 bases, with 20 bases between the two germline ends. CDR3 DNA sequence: TGTGCCAGCAGCTCCCCTTCGGGTCTAGGGGCGTCACCCCTCCACTTT. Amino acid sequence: CASSSPSGLGASPLHF.

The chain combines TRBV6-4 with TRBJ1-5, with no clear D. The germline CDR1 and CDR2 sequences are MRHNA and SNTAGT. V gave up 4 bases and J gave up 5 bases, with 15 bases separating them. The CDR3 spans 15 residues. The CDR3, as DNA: TGTGCCAGCAGTGCCTCAGAGAAGTCAGATCAGCCCCAGCATTTT. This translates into CASSASEKSDQPQHF.

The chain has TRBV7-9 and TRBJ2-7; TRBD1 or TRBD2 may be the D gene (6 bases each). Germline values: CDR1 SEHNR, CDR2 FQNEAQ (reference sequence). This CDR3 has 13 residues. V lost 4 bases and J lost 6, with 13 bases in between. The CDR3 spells CASSSSRGAEQYF. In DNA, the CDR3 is TGTGCCAGCAGCTCCTCTAGGGGGGCCGAGCAGTACTTC.

CDR3 in amino acids: CGVTGVYEQFF. The CDR3, as DNA: TGTGGGGTAACGGGAGTCTATGAGCAGTTCTTC. J is TRBJ2-1 and V is TRBV6-6; tentative D call: TRBD2 (6 bases). There are 11 residues in the CDR3. In germline, CDR1 is MNHNY, CDR2 SVGAGI (reference sequence).

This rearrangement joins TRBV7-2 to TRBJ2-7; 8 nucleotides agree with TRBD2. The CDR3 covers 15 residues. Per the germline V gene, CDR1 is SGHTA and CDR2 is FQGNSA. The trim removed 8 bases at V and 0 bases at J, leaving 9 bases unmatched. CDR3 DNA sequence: TGTGCCAGCCGCCTGAATAGCGGGATCTCCTACGAGCAGTACTTC. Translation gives CASRLNSGISYEQYF.

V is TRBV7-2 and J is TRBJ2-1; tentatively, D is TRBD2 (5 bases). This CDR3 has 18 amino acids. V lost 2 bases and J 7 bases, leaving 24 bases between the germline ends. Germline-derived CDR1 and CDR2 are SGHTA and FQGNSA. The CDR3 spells CASSLMLPASGSGNEQFF. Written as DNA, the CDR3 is TGTGCCAGCAGCTTAATGCTTCCGGCCTCTGGGAGCGGAAATGAGCAGTTCTTC.

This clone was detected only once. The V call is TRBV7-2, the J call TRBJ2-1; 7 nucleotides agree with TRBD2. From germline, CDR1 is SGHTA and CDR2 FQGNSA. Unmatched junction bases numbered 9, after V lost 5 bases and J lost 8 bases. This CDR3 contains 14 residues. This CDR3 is CASSPSGPRDEQFF. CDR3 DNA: TGTGCCAGCAGCCCTAGCGGCCCCAGGGATGAGCAGTTCTTC. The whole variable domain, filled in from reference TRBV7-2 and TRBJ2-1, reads GAGVSQSPSNKVTEKGKDVELRCDPISGHTALYWYRQSLGQGLEFLIYFQGNSAPDKSGLPSDRFSAERTGGSVSTLTIQRTQQEDSAVYLCASSPSGPRDEQFFGPGTRLTVL.

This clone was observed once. CDR3 DNA: TGCGCCAGCACCCCCGGACGGTGGATGACTGGAAACACCGATTTATATTTT. It specifies CASTPGRWMTGNTDLYF. The V gene is TRBV5-1, the J gene TRBJ1-3; D call uncertain. Germline V lookup: CDR1 SGHRS, CDR2 YFSETQ. This CDR3 spans 17 amino acids. Trimming shortened V by 6 bases and J by 14 bases, and 33 bases separated the two germline ends.

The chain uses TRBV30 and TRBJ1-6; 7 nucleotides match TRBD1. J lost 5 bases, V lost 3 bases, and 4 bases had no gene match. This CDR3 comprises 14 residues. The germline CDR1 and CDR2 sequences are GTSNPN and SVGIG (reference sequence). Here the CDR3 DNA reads TGTGCCTGGAGCGCCGGGACAGATAATTCACCCCTCCACTTT. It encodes CAWSAGTDNSPLHF.

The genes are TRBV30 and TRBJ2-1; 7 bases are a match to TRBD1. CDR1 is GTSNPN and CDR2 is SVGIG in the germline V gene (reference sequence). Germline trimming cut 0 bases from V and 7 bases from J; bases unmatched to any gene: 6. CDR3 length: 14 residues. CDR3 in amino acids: CAWSVSPTGNEQFF. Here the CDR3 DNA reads TGTGCCTGGAGTGTATCCCCGACAGGGAATGAGCAGTTCTTC. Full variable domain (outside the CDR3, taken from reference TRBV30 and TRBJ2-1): SQTIHQWPATLVQPVGSPLSLECTVEGTSNPNLYWYRQAAGRGLQLLFYSVGIGQISSEVPQNLSASRPQDRQFILSSKKLLLSDSGFYLCAWSVSPTGNEQFFGPGTRLTVL.

The CDR3 region has the DNA TGTGCCAGCAGCTTATTGTACCAGAAATACAATGAGCAGTTCTTC. It encodes CASSLLYQKYNEQFF. This chain uses TRBV7-6 with TRBJ2-1; D is unclear. Trimming stripped 2 bases from V and 4 bases from J, with 12 bases between. CDR1 is SGHVS, CDR2 FNYEAQ, per germline. The CDR3 runs 15 residues.

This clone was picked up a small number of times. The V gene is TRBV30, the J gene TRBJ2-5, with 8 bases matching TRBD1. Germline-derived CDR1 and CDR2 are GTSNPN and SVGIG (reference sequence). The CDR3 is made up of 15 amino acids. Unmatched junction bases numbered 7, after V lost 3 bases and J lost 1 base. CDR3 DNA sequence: TGTGCCTGGAGCGCCCTGGGACAGGTCCAAGAGACCCAGTACTTC. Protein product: CAWSALGQVQETQYF.

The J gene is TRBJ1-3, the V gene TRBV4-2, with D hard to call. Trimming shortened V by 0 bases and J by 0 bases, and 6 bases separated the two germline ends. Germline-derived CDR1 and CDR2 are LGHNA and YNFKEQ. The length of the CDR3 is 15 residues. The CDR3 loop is CASSQDNPSGNTIYF. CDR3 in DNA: TGTGCCAGCAGCCAAGATAATCCCTCTGGAAACACCATATATTTT.

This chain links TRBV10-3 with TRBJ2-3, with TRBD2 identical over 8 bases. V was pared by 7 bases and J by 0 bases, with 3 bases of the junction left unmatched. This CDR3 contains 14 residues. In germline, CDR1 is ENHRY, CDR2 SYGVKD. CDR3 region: CAITASGSTDTQYF. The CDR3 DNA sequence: TGTGCCATCACTGCTAGCGGGAGCACAGATACGCAGTATTTT.

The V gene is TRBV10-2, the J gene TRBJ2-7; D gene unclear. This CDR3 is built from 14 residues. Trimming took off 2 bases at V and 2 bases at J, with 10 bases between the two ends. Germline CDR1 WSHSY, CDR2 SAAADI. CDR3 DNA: TGCGCCAGCAGTGAGGGGCAGGCGACCTACGAGCAGTACTTC. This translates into CASSEGQATYEQYF.

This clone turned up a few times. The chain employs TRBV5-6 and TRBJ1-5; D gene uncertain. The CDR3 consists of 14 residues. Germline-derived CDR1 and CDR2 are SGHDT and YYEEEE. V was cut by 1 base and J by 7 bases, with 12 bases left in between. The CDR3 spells CASSLQGGLQPQHF. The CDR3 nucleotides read TGTGCCAGCAGCTTGCAAGGTGGGCTACAGCCCCAGCATTTT.

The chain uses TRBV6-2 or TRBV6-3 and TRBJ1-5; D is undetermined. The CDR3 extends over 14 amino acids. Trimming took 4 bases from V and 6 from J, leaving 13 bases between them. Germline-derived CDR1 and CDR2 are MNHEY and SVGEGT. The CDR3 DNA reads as TGTGCCAGCAGTTTATGGGGTGTAGGTCAGCCCCAGCATTTT. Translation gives CASSLWGVGQPQHF.

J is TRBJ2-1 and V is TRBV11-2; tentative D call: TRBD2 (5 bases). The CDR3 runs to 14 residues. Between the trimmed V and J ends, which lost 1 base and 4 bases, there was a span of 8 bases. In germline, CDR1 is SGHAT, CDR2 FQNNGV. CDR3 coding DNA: TGTGCCAGCAGCTTAGCCTTAGCGTACAATGAGCAGTTCTTC. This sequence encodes CASSLALAYNEQFF.

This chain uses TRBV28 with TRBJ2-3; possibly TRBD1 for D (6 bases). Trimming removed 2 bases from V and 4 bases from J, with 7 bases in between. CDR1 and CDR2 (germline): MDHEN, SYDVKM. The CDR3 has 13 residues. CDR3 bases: TGTGCCAGCAGTTTAAAGGGGGCAGATACGCAGTATTTT. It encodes CASSLKGADTQYF.

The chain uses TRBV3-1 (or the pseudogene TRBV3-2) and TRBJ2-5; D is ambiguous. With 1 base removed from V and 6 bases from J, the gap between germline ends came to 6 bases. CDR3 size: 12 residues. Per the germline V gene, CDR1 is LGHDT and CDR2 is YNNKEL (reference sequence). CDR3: CASSQAYQTQYF. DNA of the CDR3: TGTGCCAGCAGCCAAGCCTACCAGACCCAGTACTTC.

CDR3 in amino acids: CASSLGTIGEQFF. CDR3 coding DNA: TGTGCCAGCAGCTTAGGTACAATCGGTGAGCAGTTCTTC. V is TRBV11-3 and J is TRBJ2-1; D gene ambiguous. V was pared by 1 base and J by 9 bases, with 10 bases between. The CDR3 has 13 amino acids. CDR1 and CDR2 from the germline V gene are SGHNT and YENEEA.

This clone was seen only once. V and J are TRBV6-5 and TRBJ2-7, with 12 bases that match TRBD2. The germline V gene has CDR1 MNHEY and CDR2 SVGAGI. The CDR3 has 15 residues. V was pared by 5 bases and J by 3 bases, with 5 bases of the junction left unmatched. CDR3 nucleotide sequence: TGTGCCAGCAGTCCCGGACTAGCGGGGATCTACGAGCAGTACTTC. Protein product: CASSPGLAGIYEQYF.

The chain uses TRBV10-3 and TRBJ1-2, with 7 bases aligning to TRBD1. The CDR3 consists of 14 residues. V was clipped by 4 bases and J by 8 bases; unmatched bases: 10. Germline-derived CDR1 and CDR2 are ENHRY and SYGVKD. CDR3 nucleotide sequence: TGTGCCATCAGTGTCAGACAGGGTTCGCGGGGCTACACCTTC. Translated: CAISVRQGSRGYTF.

The CDR3, as DNA: TGTGCTAGTGGTTCCCGGGACAGGGTTGAAGAGCAGTACTTC. As protein: CASGSRDRVEEQYF. J is TRBJ2-7 and V is TRBV12-5; 9 bases are a match to TRBD1. Losses at the gene ends were 4 bases for V and 7 bases for J; bases not matched to a gene: 8. The CDR3 has 14 amino acids. Germline V gene sequence: CDR1 LGHNT, CDR2 FRNRAP.

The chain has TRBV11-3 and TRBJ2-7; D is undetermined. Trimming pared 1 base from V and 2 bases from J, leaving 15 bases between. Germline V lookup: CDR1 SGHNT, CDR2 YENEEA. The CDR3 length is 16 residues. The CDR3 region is CASSLVGIRAPYEQYF. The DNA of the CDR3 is TGTGCCAGCAGCTTAGTAGGGATCCGGGCCCCCTACGAGCAGTACTTC.